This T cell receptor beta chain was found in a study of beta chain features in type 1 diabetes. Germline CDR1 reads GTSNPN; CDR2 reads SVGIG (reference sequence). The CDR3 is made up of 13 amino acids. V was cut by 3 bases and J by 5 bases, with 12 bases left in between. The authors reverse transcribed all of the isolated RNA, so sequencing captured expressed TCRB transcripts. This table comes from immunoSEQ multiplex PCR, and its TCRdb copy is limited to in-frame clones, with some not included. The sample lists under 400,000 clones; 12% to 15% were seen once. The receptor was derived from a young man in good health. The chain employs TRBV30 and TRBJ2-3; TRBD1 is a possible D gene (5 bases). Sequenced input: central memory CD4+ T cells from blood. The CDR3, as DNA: TGTGCCTGGAGACAGGTTAAGATAGATACGCAGTATTTT. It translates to CAWRQVKIDTQYF. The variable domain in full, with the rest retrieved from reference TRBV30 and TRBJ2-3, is SQTIHQWPATLVQPVGSPLSLECTVEGTSNPNLYWYRQAAGRGLQLLFYSVGIGQISSEVPQNLSASRPQDRQFILSSKKLLLSDSGFYLCAWRQVKIDTQYFGPGTRLTVL.